This TCR beta chain was sequenced in a study of blood T cell repertoires in COVID-19. Turning to the study itself: Acute and convalescent COVID-19 specimens originated in the United States, Italy and Spain. T cells, B-cell-depleted T cells, or PBMCs provided the cDNA or gDNA that served as material.

This clone was recorded at least ten times. In the original processing: From reference gene primer amplification, estimates of nucleated cell counts were derived. Sequencing was performed with immunoSEQ multiplex PCR; in TCRdb, only in-frame clones are kept and a portion is missing. V, J and clone size reflect that table, while D and trimming were determined from the DNA. The sample holds 300,000 to 450,000 clones, around 84% seen once. From germline, CDR1 is ENHRY and CDR2 SYGVKD. The length of the CDR3 is 17 residues. With 3 bases clipped from V and 1 base from J, the junction kept 5 bases outside the gene matches.

The TCR was taken from a woman under 30 with acute or convalescent COVID-19. Sequenced: peripheral blood. The chain links TRBV10-3 to TRBJ2-1; TRBD2 matches 11 bases. The CDR3 spells CAISDTSGGISYNEQFF. In DNA form, the CDR3 reads TGTGCCATCAGTGACACTAGCGGGGGCATTTCCTACAATGAGCAGTTCTTC.